The present T cell receptor (beta chain) was sequenced within a study of cytomegalovirus exposure and HLA in healthy donors. This clone came up a few times. With 60 Vbeta and 13 Jbeta primers, the PCR was carried out. The assay was immunoSEQ multiplex PCR, and TCRdb's table has in-frame clones only and misses some. The table lists about 130,000 clones, 70% to 85% of them singletons. The CDR3 is 14 amino acids. V lost 10 bases, J lost 4 bases, and 9 bases stayed unmatched. Per the germline V gene, CDR1 is ENHRY and CDR2 is SYGVKD. The chain combines TRBV10-3 with TRBJ2-3, with 9 bases lining up with TRBD1. Sequencing input: PBMCs. This sequence was found in a woman in her 50s in good health and CMV-seronegative. CDR3: CATENRDRADTQYF. CDR3 bases: TGTGCCACCGAAAACCGGGACAGGGCAGATACGCAGTATTTT.